This TCR beta chain was identified in a study of control samples from healthy donors and cancer patients. CDR1 MNHEY and CDR2 SVGAGI come from the germline V gene. The V gene lost 4 bases and the J gene lost 2 bases, with 17 bases spanning the gap. The length of the CDR3 is 16 residues. Generated by immunoSEQ multiplex PCR, the TCRdb table keeps only in-frame clones and is missing some. In the table there are roughly 400,000 clones, 80% to 95% of which are singletons. Sequences were obtained from PBMCs. The clonotype originates from a man aged 35 to 55 with head and neck cancer. This chain connects TRBV6-5 to TRBJ1-2; D is unresolved. In nucleotides, the CDR3 is TGTGCCAGCAGTTCCCCCCCTGGAGGGCCCAACTATGGCTACACCTTC. It codes for CASSSPPGGPNYGYTF.